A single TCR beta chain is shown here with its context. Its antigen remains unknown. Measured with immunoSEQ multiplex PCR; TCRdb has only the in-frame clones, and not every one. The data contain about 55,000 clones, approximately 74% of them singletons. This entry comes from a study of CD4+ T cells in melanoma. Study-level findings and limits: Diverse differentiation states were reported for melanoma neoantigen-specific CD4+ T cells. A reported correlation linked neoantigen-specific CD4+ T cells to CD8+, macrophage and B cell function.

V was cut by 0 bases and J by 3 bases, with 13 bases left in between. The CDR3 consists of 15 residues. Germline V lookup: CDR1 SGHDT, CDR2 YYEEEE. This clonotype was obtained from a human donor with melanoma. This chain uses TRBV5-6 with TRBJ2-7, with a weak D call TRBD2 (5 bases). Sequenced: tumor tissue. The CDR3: CASSLGTAAFYEQYF. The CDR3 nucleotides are TGTGCCAGCAGCTTGGGGACTGCAGCTTTCTACGAGCAGTACTTC.